This T cell receptor beta chain came from a study of blood T cell repertoires in COVID-19. Overall study context: COVID-19 samples collected from the United States, Italy and Spain covered acute and convalescent phases. PBMCs, B-cell-depleted T cells, or T cells were the source of the cDNA or gDNA that made up the material.

As handled by the study authors: Amplification from reference gene primers served as the basis for estimated nucleated cell counts. Using immunoSEQ multiplex PCR, the repertoire was profiled, and TCRdb retains in-frame clones only, with some absent. Clone size and V and J calls were adopted from that table, with D and trimming inferred from the DNA. The sample holds about 120,000 clones; roughly four fifths are singletons and the top ten take 12%. There are 15 residues in the CDR3. V shed 5 bases and J 2 bases; nucleotides not matched to a gene: 7. Germline V gene data show CDR1 as SNHLY and CDR2 as FYNNEI.

The sample was peripheral blood. The genes are TRBV2 and TRBJ2-7, with 9 bases aligning to TRBD1. The clonotype was recovered from a human donor in a cohort sampled during active COVID-19. The CDR3 protein is CASSPGQGDPYEQYF. The DNA of the CDR3 is TGTGCCAGCAGTCCGGGACAGGGTGACCCCTACGAGCAGTACTTC.